The 32 T cell receptor beta chains listed next were all sequenced from one sample in a study of blood T cell repertoires in COVID-19. Clones were sequenced by immunoSEQ multiplex PCR, and TCRdb holds only the in-frame ones, with some missing. The sample holds approximately 250,000 clones, about 80% seen once. Sequencing input: peripheral blood. All receptors come from a woman aged 45-60 years with acute or convalescent COVID-19.

V usage is TRBV5-1 and J usage is TRBJ2-5; 8 bases agree with TRBD2. The J segment lost 5 bases and the V segment lost 9 bases, leaving 24 bases of the junction unmatched. Germline V gene data show CDR1 as SGHRS and CDR2 as YFSETQ. The CDR3 length is 18 residues. CDR3 amino acids: CATGPGGGTEGRRETQYF. The CDR3 DNA sequence: TGCGCCACCGGCCCCGGGGGGGGAACCGAGGGGAGGAGGGAGACCCAGTACTTC.

The chain combines TRBV7-6 with TRBJ2-2; D remains unclear. This CDR3 has 14 amino acids. V lost 0 bases to trimming and J lost 5 bases, with 7 bases between them. The germline CDR1 and CDR2 sequences are SGHVS and FNYEAQ. As DNA, the CDR3 is TGTGCCAGCAGCTTAGCGATCGGGACCGGGGAGCTGTTTTTT. Its translation is CASSLAIGTGELFF.

The CDR3: CASSGTASGNTIYF. In DNA form, the CDR3 reads TGTGCCAGTAGTGGGACTGCCTCTGGAAACACCATATATTTT. The rearrangement joins TRBV19 to TRBJ1-3; a weak D match, TRBD1 (5 bases). Germline loops: CDR1 LNHDA, CDR2 SQIVND (reference sequence). Trimming stripped 5 bases from V and 0 bases from J, with 8 bases between. The CDR3 contains 14 residues.

The chain employs TRBV5-4 and TRBJ1-1; D is unclear. V dropped 4 bases and J dropped 4 bases, with 11 bases sitting between them. Germline lookup yields CDR1 SGHNT and CDR2 YYREEE (reference sequence). CDR3 size: 13 residues. DNA for the CDR3: TGTGCCAGCAGCCGTGATGGAGCCACTGAAGCTTTCTTT. Amino acid sequence: CASSRDGATEAFF. Drawing the rest from reference TRBV5-4 and TRBJ1-1, the complete variable domain is ETGVTQSPTHLIKTRGQQVTLRCSSQSGHNTVSWYQQALGQGPQFIFQYYREEENGRGNFPPRFSGLQFPNYSSELNVNALELDDSALYLCASSRDGATEAFFGQGTRLTVV.

This chain joins TRBV5-1 and TRBJ2-2, with D possibly matching TRBD2 (9 bases). This CDR3 is built from 21 residues. V was trimmed by 3 bases and J by 2 bases, leaving 29 bases between them. CDR1 SGHRS and CDR2 YFSETQ come from the germline V gene. CDR3 sequence: CASSSSTGEVIAGVNTGELFF. The CDR3 region has the DNA TGCGCCAGCAGCTCCTCGACAGGGGAGGTTATAGCGGGGGTAAACACCGGGGAGCTGTTTTTT.

This rearrangement joins TRBV27 to TRBJ2-1; 10 nucleotides align to TRBD2. This CDR3 spans 16 amino acids. The V and J ends lost 5 bases and 3 bases, in that order; junction bases with no gene match: 7. From germline, CDR1 is MNHEY and CDR2 SMNVEV (reference sequence). The CDR3 DNA reads as TGTGCCAGCAGTCCCTCAGGACTAGCGGTCTACAATGAGCAGTTCTTC. This translates into CASSPSGLAVYNEQFF.

The V call is TRBV19, the J call TRBJ1-5; D gene unclear. Germline V CDR1 and CDR2: LNHDA, SQIVND (reference sequence). CDR3 length equals 13 residues. With 3 bases removed from V and 7 bases from J, the gap between germline ends came to 10 bases. CDR3 loop: CASSIPPRQPQHF. The CDR3 DNA is TGTGCCAGTAGTATCCCCCCCCGGCAGCCCCAGCATTTT.

V and J are TRBV28 and TRBJ1-5; 8 bases map to TRBD1. CDR1 and CDR2 from the germline V gene are MDHEN and SYDVKM. Unmatched junction bases numbered 5, after V lost 6 bases and J lost 1 base. CDR3 length equals 15 residues. CDR3 DNA sequence: TGTGCCAGCAGACGACAGGGGTTGAGCAATCAGCCCCAGCATTTT. It encodes CASRRQGLSNQPQHF.

J is TRBJ1-1 and V is TRBV30; maybe TRBD1 (5 bases). The germline V gene encodes CDR1 GTSNPN and CDR2 SVGIG (reference sequence). The CDR3 length is 12 residues. Trimming shortened V by 0 bases and J by 6 bases, and 8 bases separated the two germline ends. Here the CDR3 reads CAWSVWGSEAFF. DNA for the CDR3: TGTGCCTGGAGTGTATGGGGCTCTGAAGCTTTCTTT.

The chain recombines TRBV5-1 with TRBJ2-2; 9 positions match TRBD1. Trimming removed 4 bases from V and 5 bases from J; junction bases left unmatched: 3. The CDR3 sequence is 14 residues long. From germline, CDR1 is SGHRS and CDR2 YFSETQ. Written as DNA, the CDR3 is TGCGCCAGCAGCCTTGACAGGGGGACCGGGGAGCTGTTTTTT. Translation: CASSLDRGTGELFF.

In its sample, this clone was seen a few times. The rearrangement links TRBV6-5 to TRBJ1-5; D is perhaps TRBD1 (5 bases). The germline V gene encodes CDR1 MNHEY and CDR2 SVGAGI. CDR3 length equals 14 residues. The V end was cut by 6 bases, the J end by 0 bases, with 9 bases between. DNA of the CDR3: TGTGCCAGCAGCACAGGTTATAGCAATCAGCCCCAGCATTTT. Translating it yields CASSTGYSNQPQHF.

This chain joins TRBV5-1 and TRBJ1-5; D perhaps matches TRBD1 (6 bases). The CDR3 has 14 amino acids. Trimming left V 4 bases short and J 3 bases short, with 11 bases between. The germline CDR1 and CDR2 sequences are SGHRS and YFSETQ. The CDR3 is CASSPGQTNQPQHF. The CDR3 bases are TGCGCCAGCAGCCCTGGACAGACCAATCAGCCCCAGCATTTT.

The chain combines TRBV4-2 with TRBJ2-5; D is unclear. Germline CDR1 LGHNA, CDR2 YNFKEQ. The CDR3 loop spans 14 amino acids. Trimming shortened V by 0 bases and J by 5 bases, and 10 bases separated the two germline ends. The DNA for the CDR3 is TGTGCCAGCAGCCAAGATAGTTTGGTGGAGACCCAGTACTTC. As protein: CASSQDSLVETQYF.

A single count supports this clone. The V gene is TRBV13, the J gene TRBJ2-2, with 9 bases matching TRBD2. Trimming took 5 bases from V and 3 from J; bases not matched to a gene: 10. CDR3 size: 17 residues. The germline V gene encodes CDR1 PRHDT and CDR2 FYEKMQ (reference sequence). Here the CDR3 DNA reads TGTGCCAGCAGCCTTGCCCGCGGGAGGGCCCACACCGGGGAGCTGTTTTTT. Protein product: CASSLARGRAHTGELFF.

This clone came up once. The chain joins TRBV3-1 (or the pseudogene TRBV3-2) to TRBJ1-1; D not resolved. Germline lookup yields CDR1 LGHDT and CDR2 YNNKEL (reference sequence). The CDR3 consists of 15 residues. The V gene lost 0 bases and the J gene lost 6 bases, with 14 bases spanning the gap. CDR3 DNA: TGTGCCAGCAGCCAAGACTGGCGGCGTGCCGCTGAAGCTTTCTTT. The encoded protein is CASSQDWRRAAEAFF.

This chain connects TRBV24-1 to TRBJ2-3; TRBD2 aligns across 10 bases. Germline values: CDR1 KGHDR, CDR2 SFDVKD. CDR3 size: 17 residues. The junction had 11 bases not matched to a gene; V was cut back by 6 bases and J by 3 bases. DNA of the CDR3: TGTGCCACCAGTCACTTGGTAGCGGGAGGTCATACAGATACGCAGTATTTT. Translation: CATSHLVAGGHTDTQYF.

The rearrangement joins TRBV5-6 to TRBJ2-2; 7 nucleotides agree with TRBD1. The V and J ends lost 4 bases and 1 base, in that order; junction bases with no gene match: 4. Germline loops: CDR1 SGHDT, CDR2 YYEEEE. This CDR3 contains 15 residues. The CDR3 here is CASSAGDRNTGELFF. In DNA form, the CDR3 reads TGTGCCAGCAGCGCCGGGGACAGGAACACCGGGGAGCTGTTTTTT.

The sample holds one count of this clone. The chain joins TRBV7-9 to TRBJ2-5, with 8 bases lining up with TRBD2. The CDR3 consists of 15 residues. Germline CDR1 SEHNR, CDR2 FQNEAQ (reference sequence). V was pared by 8 bases and J by 5 bases, with 13 bases of the junction left unmatched. The CDR3 nucleotides read TGTGCCAGCCAGCGGGAGTCGACACGAGGGGAGACCCAGTACTTC. Its translation: CASQRESTRGETQYF.

The chain recombines TRBV14 with TRBJ2-5; tentatively, D is TRBD2 (6 bases). The CDR3 length is 15 residues. Looked up from germline, CDR1 is SGHDN and CDR2 is FVKESK. Trimming took 1 base from V and 6 from J, leaving 15 bases between them. DNA for the CDR3: TGTGCCAGCAGCCAAGCGCGGGGACCTGAGCAGACCCAGTACTTC. It yields the protein CASSQARGPEQTQYF. Looking up the rest from reference TRBV14 and TRBJ2-5 gives the full variable domain: EAGVTQFPSHSVIEKGQTVTLRCDPISGHDNLYWYRRVMGKEIKFLLHFVKESKQDESGMPNNRFLAERTGGTYSTLKVQPAELEDSGVYFCASSQARGPEQTQYFGPGTRLLVL.

The chain links TRBV2 to TRBJ2-6; 8 nucleotides match TRBD1. V shed 6 bases, J shed 1 base, and the junction held 5 bases outside the gene matches. CDR3 length: 16 amino acids. Germline loops: CDR1 SNHLY, CDR2 FYNNEI. In nucleotides, the CDR3 is TGTGCCAGCAGGATGACAGGGGTATCTGGGGCCAACGTCCTGACTTTC. Its translation is CASRMTGVSGANVLTF.

V usage is TRBV29-1 and J usage is TRBJ1-1; D unclear. Germline V CDR1 and CDR2: SQVTM, ANQGSEA. This CDR3 is 13 amino acids long. V was trimmed by 3 bases and J by 3 bases, leaving 11 bases between them. The CDR3 coding sequence is TGCAGCGTTGACCCAGGTGGATACACTGAAGCTTTCTTT. It yields the protein CSVDPGGYTEAFF.

This chain connects TRBV9 to TRBJ2-7, with 8 bases matching TRBD1. The CDR3 consists of 16 residues. After removal of 1 base from V and 5 bases from J, the junction contained 11 bases not matched to a gene. Germline CDR1 SGDLS, CDR2 YYNGEE. The CDR3 protein is CASSVMFDRGFNEQYF. DNA for the CDR3: TGTGCCAGCAGCGTAATGTTTGACAGGGGCTTCAACGAGCAGTACTTC.

V usage is TRBV28 and J usage is TRBJ1-1; tentative D call: TRBD1 (5 bases). This CDR3 comprises 14 residues. V was shortened by 8 bases and J by 0 bases, with 13 bases between the two germline ends. Germline CDR1 and CDR2: MDHEN and SYDVKM. CDR3 sequence: CASQTGSMNTEAFF. The CDR3 bases are TGTGCCAGCCAAACAGGTTCCATGAACACTGAAGCTTTCTTT.

This sequence joins TRBV7-8 and TRBJ1-3; 7 nucleotides agree with TRBD1. Germline CDR1 is SGHVS and CDR2 is FQNEAQ. The CDR3 sequence is 14 residues long. The junction had 4 bases not matched to a gene; V was cut back by 5 bases and J by 3 bases. CDR3 sequence: CASSTSGGGNTIYF. In nucleotides, the CDR3 is TGTGCCAGCAGCACGTCAGGGGGTGGAAACACCATATATTTT.

As regards this clone: The same CDR3 arises from other DNA sequences in this sample as well. The rearrangement uses TRBV28 and TRBJ2-7; no firm D call. Germline CDR1 MDHEN, CDR2 SYDVKM. The V gene lost 5 bases and the J gene lost 3 bases, with 5 bases spanning the gap. There are 11 residues in the CDR3. This chain's CDR3 is CASSTSYEQYF. The CDR3 coding sequence is TGTGCCAGCAGTACCAGCTACGAGCAGTACTTC.

This clone was detected once. CDR3 DNA sequence: TGTGCCAGCACCCTGAGGGGGGGGTCCGCTGAAGCTTTCTTT. Its translation is CASTLRGGSAEAFF. V gene TRBV2 combines with J gene TRBJ1-1; a possible D gene is TRBD1 (6 bases). The CDR3 has 14 residues. Deletions cut 7 bases from V and 6 bases from J, with 18 bases between. Germline CDR1 reads SNHLY; CDR2 reads FYNNEI.

V gene TRBV3-1 (or the pseudogene TRBV3-2) combines with J gene TRBJ2-4, with D possibly TRBD2 on 5 matching bases. Trimming removed 0 bases from V and 3 bases from J, with 15 bases in between. This CDR3 spans 17 amino acids. The V gene's germline CDR1 is LGHDT and CDR2 YNNKEL (reference sequence). The CDR3 DNA reads as TGTGCCAGCAGCCAAGATAGGACGAGGGCGTGCAAAAACATTCAGTACTTC. Residues: CASSQDRTRACKNIQYF.

The rearrangement uses TRBV6-5 and TRBJ2-7, with D tentatively TRBD2 (8 bases). Looked up from germline, CDR1 is MNHEY and CDR2 is SVGAGI. The CDR3 has 14 amino acids. Trimming cost V 8 bases and J 0 bases, with 14 bases left between them. The CDR3 protein is CASWDSGSSYEQYF. The CDR3, as DNA: TGTGCCAGCTGGGACAGCGGGAGCTCCTACGAGCAGTACTTC.

This rearrangement joins TRBV15 to TRBJ2-1; TRBD2 matches 7 bases. Losses at the gene ends were 0 bases for V and 5 bases for J; bases not matched to a gene: 4. CDR1 is LNHNV and CDR2 is YYDKDF in the germline V gene (reference sequence). This CDR3 spans 15 amino acids. The CDR3 DNA sequence: TGTGCCACCAGCAGAGAGGCCGGGAGGAACAATGAGCAGTTCTTC. This codes for CATSREAGRNNEQFF.

J is TRBJ2-3 and V is TRBV11-3; TRBD2 agrees at 14 bases. This CDR3 has 16 amino acids. V was pared by 1 base and J by 6 bases, with 3 bases of the junction left unmatched. The V gene's germline CDR1 is SGHNT and CDR2 YENEEA. The CDR3 DNA sequence: TGTGCCAGCAGCTTAGGGGGACTAGCGGGAGCGGATACGCAGTATTTT. Its protein product is CASSLGGLAGADTQYF.

The rearrangement joins TRBV28 to TRBJ2-2; possibly TRBD1 for D (5 bases). V lost 2 bases and J lost 3, with 13 bases in between. The V gene's germline CDR1 is MDHEN and CDR2 SYDVKM. The CDR3 covers 16 residues. The CDR3 sequence is CASSLVIGVHTGELFF. Written as DNA, the CDR3 is TGTGCCAGCAGTTTAGTCATAGGGGTACACACCGGGGAGCTGTTTTTT.

The genes are TRBV4-2 and TRBJ1-5, with 7 bases fitting TRBD1. The J segment lost 0 bases and the V segment lost 0 bases, leaving 17 bases of the junction unmatched. CDR1 is LGHNA, CDR2 YNFKEQ, per germline. This CDR3 comprises 21 residues. This CDR3 is CASSQDRGQDALLYSNQPQHF. The CDR3, as DNA: TGTGCCAGCAGCCAAGATCGCGGACAGGACGCTCTCCTTTATAGCAATCAGCCCCAGCATTTT.